One sample yielded the 2 T cell receptor beta chains listed below, sequenced in a study of identical twins. MiXCR, run by TCRdb on the 5' RACE reads, gives a single entry per CDR3 protein. The repertoire has fewer than 800,000 distinct CDR3 sequences, roughly 7.1% of them found once; the top ten carry roughly 1.5%. These records were also assigned to another study, of yellow fever vaccine responses in identical twins.

Sequenced input: PBMCs. The receptors were sampled from a woman between 18 and 30 years old in good health.

The CDR3 loop is CASSFERSYEQYF. The CDR3, as DNA: TGTGCCAGCAGCTTCGAGCGGTCCTACGAGCAGTACTTC. The V gene is TRBV7-9, the J gene TRBJ2-7, with D perhaps matching TRBD2 (5 bases). Per germline, CDR1 SEHNR and CDR2 FQNEAQ (reference sequence). Trimming left V 3 bases short and J 1 base short, with 7 bases between. CDR3 length: 13 residues.

This clonotype showed up just a few times. The chain recombines TRBV5-1 with TRBJ2-5; 9 bases are shared with TRBD2. V was clipped by 0 bases and J by 2 bases; unmatched bases: 5. The CDR3 has 16 residues. CDR1 SGHRS and CDR2 YFSETQ come from the germline V gene. CDR3 residues: CASSLAVLAGQETQYF. The CDR3 nucleotides are TGCGCCAGCAGCTTGGCCGTTCTAGCGGGACAAGAGACCCAGTACTTC.